The 18 T cell receptor beta chains presented below share a single source sample, sequenced in a study of CD8 T cells in Susac syndrome. An amount of RNA that ranged from roughly 0.45 to 1 ug was reverse transcribed with random hexamers. TCRdb called the immunoSEQ multiplex PCR reads again in MiXCR, with one record for every CDR3 protein. Here the sample spans some 130,000 distinct CDR3 sequences, roughly 94% being singletons. The material sequenced was CD8+ T cells from PBMCs. The receptor source for this set is a human donor with Susac syndrome.

CDR3 residues: CASSQTDRTMNTEAFF. The CDR3 DNA sequence: TGTGCCAGCAGCCAAACGGACAGGACCATGAACACTGAAGCTTTCTTT. The V call is TRBV7-9, the J call TRBJ1-1; the match to TRBD1 covers 7 bases. V lost 5 bases, J lost 0 bases, and 9 bases stayed unmatched. Germline V gene lookup returns CDR1 SEHNR and CDR2 FQNEAQ (reference sequence). The CDR3 is 16 residues long.

The chain combines TRBV2 with TRBJ2-1; the match to TRBD1 covers 10 bases. The CDR3 loop spans 12 amino acids. Trimming at V came to 6 bases and at J to 14 bases, leaving 7 bases not matched to a gene. In germline, CDR1 is SNHLY, CDR2 FYNNEI. The DNA for the CDR3 is TGTGCCAGCAGCCTGGACAGGGGGTCGGAGTTCTTC. Translation gives CASSLDRGSEFF.

The chain joins TRBV7-6 to TRBJ1-2, with D unclear. The CDR3 has 14 residues. CDR1 SGHVS and CDR2 FNYEAQ come from the germline V gene. Trimming left V 5 bases short and J 6 bases short, with 16 bases between. In DNA form, the CDR3 reads TGTGCCAGCAGCCCCCCCGCGGTCTCGGATGGCTACACCTTC. Protein: CASSPPAVSDGYTF. The full variable domain, with the rest looked up from reference TRBV7-6 and TRBJ1-2, is GAGVSQSPRYKVTKRGQDVALRCDPISGHVSLYWYRQALGQGPEFLTYFNYEAQQDKSGLPNDRFSAERPEGSISTLTIQRTEQRDSAMYRCASSPPAVSDGYTFGSGTRLTVV.

V and J are TRBV5-4 and TRBJ2-3; D is uncertain. This CDR3 has 11 residues. V was clipped by 9 bases and J by 6 bases, with 11 bases between them. Per germline, CDR1 SGHNT and CDR2 YYREEE (reference sequence). CDR3 sequence (DNA): TGTGCCACGCAATGGGCGGATACGCAGTATTTT. This encodes CATQWADTQYF. The complete variable domain, with remaining parts taken from reference TRBV5-4 and TRBJ2-3, reads ETGVTQSPTHLIKTRGQQVTLRCSSQSGHNTVSWYQQALGQGPQFIFQYYREEENGRGNFPPRFSGLQFPNYSSELNVNALELDDSALYLCATQWADTQYFGPGTRLTVL.

This clonotype was seen only once. J is TRBJ2-1 and V is TRBV19; unclear D gene. CDR3 size: 17 residues. CDR1 LNHDA and CDR2 SQIVND come from the germline V gene (reference sequence). Between the trimmed V and J ends, which lost 0 bases and 6 bases, there was a span of 18 bases. This chain's CDR3 is CASSIDPGLISLNEQFF. The CDR3 DNA is TGTGCCAGTAGTATAGATCCGGGCCTGATATCGCTCAATGAGCAGTTCTTC.

This chain connects TRBV20-1 to TRBJ1-2; tentative D call: TRBD1 (5 bases). V dropped 6 bases and J dropped 4 bases, with 18 bases sitting between them. The CDR3 loop spans 14 amino acids. Germline-derived CDR1 and CDR2 are DFQATT and SNEGSKA (reference sequence). The CDR3 sequence is CSAHYRDVSYGYTF. In DNA form, the CDR3 reads TGCAGTGCCCATTACCGGGACGTAAGCTATGGCTACACCTTC.

This chain links TRBV12-3 or TRBV12-4 with TRBJ2-5; D is unresolved. This CDR3 comprises 16 residues. Deletions cut 6 bases from V and 3 bases from J, with 20 bases between. The CDR3 nucleotides are TGTGCCAGCAGCCCCCCGCTATTTGGAGTTAAAGAGACCCAGTACTTC. Its translation: CASSPPLFGVKETQYF.

The V call is TRBV4-1, the J call TRBJ2-3; D is unresolved. In germline, CDR1 is MGHRA, CDR2 YSYEKL. This CDR3 has 15 amino acids. V lost 0 bases and J lost 2, with 9 bases in between. CDR3 in amino acids: CASSQEGRPTDTQYF. The CDR3 DNA reads as TGCGCCAGCAGCCAAGAAGGACGGCCCACAGATACGCAGTATTTT.

The gene calls are TRBV4-1 and TRBJ2-7; D may correspond to TRBD1 or TRBD2 (5 bases each). V was shortened by 0 bases and J by 2 bases, with 11 bases between the two germline ends. The CDR3 is 15 residues long. Looked up from germline, CDR1 is MGHRA and CDR2 is YSYEKL. CDR3 region: CASSQDPRGTYEQYF. CDR3 sequence (DNA): TGCGCCAGCAGCCAAGATCCGAGGGGAACCTACGAGCAGTACTTC.

V and J are TRBV28 and TRBJ2-1, with D possibly matching TRBD2 (5 bases). Germline V CDR1 and CDR2: MDHEN, SYDVKM. The CDR3 has 15 residues. V was clipped by 5 bases and J by 0 bases, with 11 bases between them. The CDR3 sequence is CASSPSADSYNEQFF. CDR3 nucleotide sequence: TGTGCCAGCAGTCCATCAGCGGACTCCTACAATGAGCAGTTCTTC.

The chain has TRBV11-1 and TRBJ2-1; D remains ambiguous. The CDR3 sequence is 12 residues long. V was cut by 3 bases and J by 6 bases, with 6 bases left in between. In germline, CDR1 is SGHAT, CDR2 FQDESV (reference sequence). CDR3 sequence reads: CASSLTVNEQFF. CDR3 nucleotide sequence: TGTGCCAGCAGCTTGACGGTCAATGAGCAGTTCTTC.

The genes are TRBV4-1 and TRBJ1-5, with 7 bases matching TRBD1. V shed 2 bases and J 2 bases; nucleotides not matched to a gene: 3. This CDR3 region has 15 residues. Germline V lookup: CDR1 MGHRA, CDR2 YSYEKL. The DNA of the CDR3 is TGCGCCAGCAGCCAACAGGGGGAGGGCAATCAGCCCCAGCATTTT. Translating it yields CASSQQGEGNQPQHF.

DNA for the CDR3: TGTGCCAGCAGCTTAGTGGGGGGCGCAGGTTTGGCCACTGAAGCTTTCTTT. Protein product: CASSLVGGAGLATEAFF. V is TRBV13 and J is TRBJ1-1, with a possible D match to TRBD1 (6 bases). This CDR3 region has 17 residues. V gave up 1 base and J gave up 4 bases, with 19 bases separating them. CDR1 is PRHDT and CDR2 is FYEKMQ in the germline V gene (reference sequence).

This sequence joins TRBV30 and TRBJ2-1; 7 nucleotides line up with TRBD2. V was pared by 2 bases and J by 0 bases, with 7 bases of the junction left unmatched. The CDR3 length is 16 residues. Germline CDR1 is GTSNPN and CDR2 is SVGIG (reference sequence). The CDR3 protein is CAWSSGLESSYNEQFF. CDR3 DNA: TGTGCCTGGAGTTCCGGACTAGAGAGCTCCTACAATGAGCAGTTCTTC. The full variable domain, completed using reference TRBV30 and TRBJ2-1, is SQTIHQWPATLVQPVGSPLSLECTVEGTSNPNLYWYRQAAGRGLQLLFYSVGIGQISSEVPQNLSASRPQDRQFILSSKKLLLSDSGFYLCAWSSGLESSYNEQFFGPGTRLTVL.

The chain uses TRBV19 and TRBJ2-5; TRBD2 is a possible D gene (6 bases). The germline CDR1 and CDR2 sequences are LNHDA and SQIVND (reference sequence). The V end lost 10 bases, the J end lost 5 bases, and 17 bases lay between the germline ends. The CDR3 spans 13 residues. The CDR3: CATARRGTETQYF. CDR3 sequence (DNA): TGTGCCACTGCCCGGCGCGGGACGGAGACCCAGTACTTC.

J is TRBJ2-7 and V is TRBV14, with D perhaps TRBD1 (6 bases). CDR1 is SGHDN and CDR2 is FVKESK in the germline V gene. Trimming removed 6 bases at V and 2 bases at J, with 11 bases between. This CDR3 contains 13 residues. The CDR3: CASRPGTTYEQYF. CDR3 nucleotide sequence: TGTGCCAGCAGACCGGGGACAACCTACGAGCAGTACTTC.

The J gene is TRBJ1-1, the V gene TRBV5-6; D call uncertain. This CDR3 is built from 11 residues. Germline assignment: CDR1 SGHDT and CDR2 YYEEEE. V lost 2 bases to trimming and J lost 10 bases, with 9 bases between them. The CDR3 reads CASSFGVGAFF. The CDR3 DNA is TGTGCCAGCAGCTTTGGGGTTGGAGCTTTCTTT.

The chain employs TRBV5-1 and TRBJ2-1, with D perhaps matching TRBD2 (7 bases). Trimming pared 4 bases from V and 6 bases from J, leaving 20 bases between. The CDR3 is 16 amino acids. In germline, CDR1 is SGHRS, CDR2 YFSETQ. Here the CDR3 DNA reads TGCGCCAGCAGCCCGTCACCAGGGGAGGGCCTCAATGAGCAGTTCTTC. Its protein product is CASSPSPGEGLNEQFF.